This entry describes one T cell receptor beta chain. The antigen remains unidentified. When the RNA was reverse transcribed, random hexamers were used with an input of about 0.5 to 1 ug. The amplification used immunoSEQ multiplex PCR on TCR beta CDR3; it spanned 54 Vbeta and 13 Jbeta. TCRdb reprocessed the immunoSEQ multiplex PCR reads via MiXCR and lists one record per CDR3 protein. The repertoire holds a few hundred thousand distinct CDR3 sequences, with 85% to 90% as singletons. Isolation of CD8+ and CD4+ T cells was performed negatively, whereas enrichment of TEMRA cells was done by FACS. The sample comes from a study of CD8 T cells in Susac syndrome. The study, taken as a whole, reports: The authors acknowledged that their TCR sequencing and HLA analysis involved a relatively small number of individuals.

The germline gives CDR1 MGHRA, CDR2 YSYEKL. The V gene lost 1 base and the J gene lost 3 bases, with 3 bases spanning the gap. There are 12 residues in the CDR3. What was sequenced was CD8+ T cells from PBMCs. This sequence originates from a human donor with multiple sclerosis. The V call is TRBV4-1, the J call TRBJ1-1; no clear D. The CDR3 reads CASSQGHTEAFF. The CDR3 DNA is TGCGCCAGCAGCCAAGGACACACTGAAGCTTTCTTT.